These 20 T cell receptor beta chains originate from one sample sequenced in a study of blood T cell repertoires in COVID-19. This table comes from immunoSEQ multiplex PCR, and its TCRdb copy is limited to in-frame clones, with some not included. This sample yields about 430,000 clones, of which around nine tenths are seen a single time; 1.4% belongs to the top ten. Sequenced: PBMCs or T cells enriched from blood (not recorded which). These receptor sequences come from a woman aged 18-30 years who had been exposed to COVID-19.

The chain carries TRBV19 and TRBJ1-5; TRBD1 aligns across 9 bases. Germline CDR1 and CDR2: LNHDA and SQIVND (reference sequence). The CDR3 extends over 16 amino acids. J lost 5 bases, V lost 8 bases, and 13 bases had no gene match. The CDR3 region is CASQDGGTGRYQPQHF. The CDR3 nucleotides read TGTGCCAGTCAAGACGGGGGGACAGGGAGATATCAGCCCCAGCATTTT. Full variable domain (remainder filled in from reference TRBV19 and TRBJ1-5): DGGITQSPKYLFRKEGQNVTLSCEQNLNHDAMYWYRQDPGQGLRLIYYSQIVNDFQKGDIAEGYSVSREKKESFPLTVTSAQKNPTAFYLCASQDGGTGRYQPQHFGDGTRLSIL.

J is TRBJ2-1 and V is TRBV7-8; 7 positions match TRBD1. The CDR3 has 16 residues. V was clipped by 0 bases and J by 0 bases; unmatched bases: 2. Germline CDR1 is SGHVS and CDR2 is FQNEAQ. CDR3 bases: TGTGCCAGCAGCTTAGCAGGGGACAGCTCCTACAATGAGCAGTTCTTC. Amino acids: CASSLAGDSSYNEQFF. Together with reference TRBV7-8 and TRBJ2-1, the CDR3 gives the full variable domain: GAGVSQSPRYKVAKRGQDVALRCDPISGHVSLFWYQQALGQGPEFLTYFQNEAQLDKSGLPSDRFFAERPEGSVSTLKIQRTQQEDSAVYLCASSLAGDSSYNEQFFGPGTRLTVL.

Remarks on this clone: In the same sample, other DNA sequences code for this CDR3. The CDR3 reads CASSRAYEQYF. The CDR3 DNA reads TGTGCCAGCAGCCGTGCCTACGAGCAGTACTTC. V and J are TRBV11-2 and TRBJ2-7; D unclear. Trimming removed 5 bases from V and 2 bases from J, with 4 bases in between. The CDR3 extends over 11 amino acids. The germline gives CDR1 SGHAT, CDR2 FQNNGV.

This rearrangement joins TRBV6-5 to TRBJ1-2; D perhaps matches TRBD1 (6 bases). Germline values: CDR1 MNHEY, CDR2 SVGAGI. This CDR3 is built from 14 residues. V was shortened by 5 bases and J by 4 bases, with 14 bases between the two germline ends. The CDR3 DNA is TGTGCCAGCAGTCCTTACTCACAGGGCTATGGCTACACCTTC. Translating it yields CASSPYSQGYGYTF.

The rearrangement links TRBV5-1 to TRBJ2-1; no reliable D call. The CDR3 sequence is 11 residues long. In germline, CDR1 is SGHRS, CDR2 YFSETQ. Trimming shortened V by 2 bases and J by 8 bases, and 5 bases separated the two germline ends. The CDR3: CASSFLDEQFF. The CDR3 DNA sequence: TGCGCCAGCAGCTTTCTCGATGAGCAGTTCTTC.

In DNA, the CDR3 is TGTGCCAGCAGCCAATCCCCCTCCGGGGAGCTGTTTTTT. It encodes CASSQSPSGELFF. V gene TRBV14 combines with J gene TRBJ2-2; D call uncertain. The CDR3 is made up of 13 amino acids. Trimming removed 2 bases from V and 6 bases from J, with 7 bases in between. Germline values: CDR1 SGHDN, CDR2 FVKESK.

The gene calls are TRBV5-1 and TRBJ2-7; 9 bases align to TRBD2. The CDR3 runs 15 residues. Germline-derived CDR1 and CDR2 are SGHRS and YFSETQ. V lost 4 bases, J lost 3 bases, and 8 bases stayed unmatched. The CDR3: CASSLGLAFHYEQYF. In nucleotides, the CDR3 is TGCGCCAGCAGCCTAGGACTAGCGTTCCACTACGAGCAGTACTTC.

This sequence joins TRBV5-8 and TRBJ1-1; D gene uncertain. Deletions cut 7 bases from V and 7 bases from J, with 20 bases between. CDR3 size: 14 residues. The germline CDR1 and CDR2 sequences are SGHTS and YDEGEE. The CDR3 is CASPSEGFILEAFF. As DNA, the CDR3 is TGTGCCAGCCCGAGCGAAGGCTTCATCCTTGAAGCTTTCTTT. Full variable domain (rest looked up from reference TRBV5-8 and TRBJ1-1): EAGVTQSPTHLIKTRGQQATLRCSPISGHTSVYWYQQALGLGLQFLLWYDEGEERNRGNFPPRFSGRQFPNYSSELNVNALELEDSALYLCASPSEGFILEAFFGQGTRLTVV.

The genes are TRBV7-9 and TRBJ1-4; D is possibly TRBD1 (6 bases). Trimming removed 3 bases from V and 4 bases from J, with 9 bases in between. CDR1 is SEHNR and CDR2 is FQNEAQ in the germline V gene (reference sequence). CDR3 size: 14 residues. The CDR3 DNA reads as TGTGCCAGCAGCTTGGGACACGATAATGAAAAACTGTTTTTT. It encodes CASSLGHDNEKLFF.

This clone was seen more than once but under ten times. This chain joins TRBV6-5 and TRBJ1-2, with a possible D match to TRBD1 (5 bases). Germline CDR1 is MNHEY and CDR2 is SVGAGI. The CDR3 contains 15 residues. V dropped 6 bases and J dropped 7 bases, with 21 bases sitting between them. The CDR3 DNA is TGTGCCAGCAGAAGTTCCAGGGACTTCTTAGGTGGCTACACCTTC. It translates to CASRSSRDFLGGYTF.

The chain combines TRBV4-1 with TRBJ2-3, with D tentatively TRBD2 (6 bases). Trimming took 1 base from V and 0 from J, leaving 17 bases between them. The CDR3 extends over 18 amino acids. CDR1 MGHRA and CDR2 YSYEKL come from the germline V gene. CDR3: CASSQVGGLDLSTDTQYF. In DNA, the CDR3 is TGCGCCAGCAGCCAAGTGGGGGGATTGGACCTTAGCACAGATACGCAGTATTTT.

The J gene is TRBJ2-5, the V gene TRBV13, with D possibly being TRBD2 (6 bases). This CDR3 region has 15 residues. Looked up from germline, CDR1 is PRHDT and CDR2 is FYEKMQ (reference sequence). Trimming took off 1 base at V and 5 bases at J, with 14 bases between the two ends. The CDR3 loop is CASSLELEAGETQYF. The CDR3 DNA follows: TGTGCCAGCAGCTTAGAGCTTGAGGCGGGGGAGACCCAGTACTTC.

This clone was observed a single time. J is TRBJ2-1 and V is TRBV9, with TRBD2 identical over 7 bases. The CDR3 is 14 amino acids. Trimming at V came to 7 bases and at J to 6 bases, leaving 10 bases not matched to a gene. Per germline, CDR1 SGDLS and CDR2 YYNGEE. CDR3 in amino acids: CASGGAGVTNEQFF. CDR3 in DNA: TGTGCCAGCGGCGGGGCGGGAGTGACCAATGAGCAGTTCTTC.

V usage is TRBV9 and J usage is TRBJ2-2, with 12 bases matching TRBD2. Looked up from germline, CDR1 is SGDLS and CDR2 is YYNGEE. The CDR3 runs to 18 residues. After removal of 4 bases from V and 1 base from J, the junction contained 8 bases not matched to a gene. CDR3 sequence (DNA): TGTGCCAGCAGCCCCACACTAGCGGGGGGTGGGAACACCGGGGAGCTGTTTTTT. It specifies CASSPTLAGGGNTGELFF.

V gene TRBV28 combines with J gene TRBJ1-5; D is possibly TRBD1 (6 bases). The CDR3 is 17 residues long. Germline V lookup: CDR1 MDHEN, CDR2 SYDVKM. Trimming removed 6 bases at V and 3 bases at J, with 21 bases between. CDR3 DNA sequence: TGTGCCAGCAGCCCCCCCACAGGGAAGCCTCCCAATCAGCCCCAGCATTTT. Translation: CASSPPTGKPPNQPQHF.

V is TRBV28 and J is TRBJ1-5; D is ambiguous. With 2 bases removed from V and 6 bases from J, the gap between germline ends came to 8 bases. This CDR3 is built from 13 residues. Germline V gene sequence: CDR1 MDHEN, CDR2 SYDVKM. The CDR3 nucleotides read TGTGCCAGCAGTTTAGTGCGGGGTCAGCCCCAGCATTTT. Translated, it gives CASSLVRGQPQHF.

This sequence joins TRBV27 and TRBJ2-7; 8 bases line up with TRBD1. Germline lookup yields CDR1 MNHEY and CDR2 SMNVEV (reference sequence). This CDR3 has 15 amino acids. Trimming cost V 5 bases and J 3 bases; bases outside gene matches: 9. The CDR3 is CASSQTGDPFYEQYF. In DNA form, the CDR3 reads TGTGCCAGCAGTCAGACAGGGGACCCTTTCTACGAGCAGTACTTC.

CDR3 DNA sequence: TGTGCCAGTAGTCCACTGCGGGAAAAACTGTTTTTT. Translated, it gives CASSPLREKLFF. The chain carries TRBV19 and TRBJ1-4, with D hard to call. V was clipped by 5 bases and J by 8 bases, with 9 bases between them. Germline V lookup: CDR1 LNHDA, CDR2 SQIVND (reference sequence). CDR3 size: 12 residues.

The rearrangement links TRBV19 to TRBJ2-2; TRBD2 might be the D (6 bases). This CDR3 spans 14 amino acids. Trimming removed 5 bases from V and 6 bases from J, with 13 bases in between. Germline V lookup: CDR1 LNHDA, CDR2 SQIVND (reference sequence). The CDR3 DNA reads as TGTGCCAGTAGTCTTGGTCTAGCGTCCGGGGAGCTGTTTTTT. This encodes CASSLGLASGELFF.

V is TRBV6-6 and J is TRBJ2-7; D call uncertain. CDR1 is MNHNY, CDR2 SVGAGI, per germline (reference sequence). CDR3 length: 12 amino acids. V was shortened by 6 bases and J by 0 bases, with 6 bases between the two germline ends. CDR3 nucleotides: TGTGCCAGCAGCCTTAGCTCCTACGAGCAGTACTTC. Its protein is CASSLSSYEQYF.